This T cell receptor (beta chain) derives from a study of monozygotic twins with inflammatory bowel disease. Germline V lookup: CDR1 SGHRS, CDR2 YFSETQ. This CDR3 is built from 14 residues. Using the 5' RACE reads, TCRdb records one entry per CDR3 protein without DNA. The sample holds some 200,000 distinct CDR3 sequences. The TCR was taken from a human donor with ulcerative colitis or Crohn's disease, or a healthy co-twin of an affected twin (not recorded which). The rearrangement links TRBV5-1 to TRBJ2-3; with no DNA, the TCRdb D assignment of TRBD2 cannot be verified. What was sequenced was blood. The CDR3 sequence: CASSTLAGTDTQYF.